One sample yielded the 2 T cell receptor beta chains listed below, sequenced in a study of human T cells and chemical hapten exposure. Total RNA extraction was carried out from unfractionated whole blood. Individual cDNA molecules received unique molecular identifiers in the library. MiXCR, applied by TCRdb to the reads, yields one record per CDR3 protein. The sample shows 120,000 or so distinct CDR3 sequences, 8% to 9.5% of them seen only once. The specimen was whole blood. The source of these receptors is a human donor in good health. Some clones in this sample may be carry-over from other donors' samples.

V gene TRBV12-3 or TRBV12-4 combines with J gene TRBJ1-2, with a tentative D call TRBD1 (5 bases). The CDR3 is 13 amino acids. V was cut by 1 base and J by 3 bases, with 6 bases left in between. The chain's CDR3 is CASSLGGHYGYTF. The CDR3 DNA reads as TGTGCCAGCAGTTTAGGGGGACACTATGGCTACACCTTC.

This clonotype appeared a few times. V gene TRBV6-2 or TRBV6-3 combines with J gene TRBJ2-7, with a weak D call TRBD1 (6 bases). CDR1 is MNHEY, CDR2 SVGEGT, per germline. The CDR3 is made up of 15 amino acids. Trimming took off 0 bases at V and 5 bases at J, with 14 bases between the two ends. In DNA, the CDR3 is TGTGCCAGCAGTTACTCGGGGGCAGGTCGAAACGAGCAGTACTTC. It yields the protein CASSYSGAGRNEQYF.